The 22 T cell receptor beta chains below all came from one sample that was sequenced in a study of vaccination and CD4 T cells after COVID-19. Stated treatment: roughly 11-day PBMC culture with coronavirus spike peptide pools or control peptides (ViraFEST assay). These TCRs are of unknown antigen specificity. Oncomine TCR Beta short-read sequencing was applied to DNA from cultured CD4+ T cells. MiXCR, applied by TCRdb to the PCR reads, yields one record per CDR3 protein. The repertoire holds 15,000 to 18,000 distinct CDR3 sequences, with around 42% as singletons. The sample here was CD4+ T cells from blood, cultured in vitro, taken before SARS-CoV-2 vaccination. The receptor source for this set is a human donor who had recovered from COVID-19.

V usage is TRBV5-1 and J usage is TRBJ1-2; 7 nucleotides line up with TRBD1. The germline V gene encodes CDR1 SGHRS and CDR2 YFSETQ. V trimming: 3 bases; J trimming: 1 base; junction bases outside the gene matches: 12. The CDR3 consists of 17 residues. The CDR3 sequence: CASSYGSSTGSNYGYTF. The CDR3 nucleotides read TGCGCCAGCAGCTATGGGTCCTCGACAGGGAGTAACTATGGCTACACCTTC.

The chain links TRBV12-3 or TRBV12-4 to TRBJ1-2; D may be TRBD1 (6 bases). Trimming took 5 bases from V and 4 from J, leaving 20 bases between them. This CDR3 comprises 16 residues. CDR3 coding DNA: TGTGCCAGCAGTCTAATCCCTACTACAGGGTCCTATGGCTACACCTTC. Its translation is CASSLIPTTGSYGYTF.

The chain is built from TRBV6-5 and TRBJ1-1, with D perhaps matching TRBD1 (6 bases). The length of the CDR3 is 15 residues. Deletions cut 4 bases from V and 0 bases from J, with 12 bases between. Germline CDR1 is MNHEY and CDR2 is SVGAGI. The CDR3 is CASSLGGAMNTEAFF. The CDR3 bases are TGTGCCAGCAGTTTGGGGGGGGCCATGAACACTGAAGCTTTCTTT.

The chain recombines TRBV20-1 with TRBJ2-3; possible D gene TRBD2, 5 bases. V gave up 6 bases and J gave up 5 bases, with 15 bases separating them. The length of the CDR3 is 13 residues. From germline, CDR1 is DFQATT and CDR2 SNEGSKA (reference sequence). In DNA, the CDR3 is TGCAGTGCCAAAGGTCCGGCGGGAGATACGCAGTATTTT. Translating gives CSAKGPAGDTQYF.

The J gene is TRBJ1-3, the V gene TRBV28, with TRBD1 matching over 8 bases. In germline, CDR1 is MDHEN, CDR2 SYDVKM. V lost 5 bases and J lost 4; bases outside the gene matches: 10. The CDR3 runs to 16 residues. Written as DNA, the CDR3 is TGTGCCAGCAGTCCCCGATCGGACAGGGTCGGAAACACCATATATTTT. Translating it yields CASSPRSDRVGNTIYF.

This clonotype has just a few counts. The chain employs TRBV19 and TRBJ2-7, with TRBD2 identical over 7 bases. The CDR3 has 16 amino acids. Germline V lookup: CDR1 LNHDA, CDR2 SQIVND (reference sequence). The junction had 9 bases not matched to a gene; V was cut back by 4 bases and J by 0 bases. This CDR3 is CASSKRSSGGSYEQYF. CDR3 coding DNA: TGTGCCAGTAGTAAACGTTCTAGCGGTGGCTCCTACGAGCAGTACTTC.

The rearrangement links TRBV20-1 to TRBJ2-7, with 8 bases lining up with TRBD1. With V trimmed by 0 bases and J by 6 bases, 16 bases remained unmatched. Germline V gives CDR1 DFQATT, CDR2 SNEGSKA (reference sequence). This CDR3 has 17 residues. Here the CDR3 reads CSARDLLGGQGVGEQYF. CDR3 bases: TGCAGTGCTAGAGATCTTTTGGGCGGACAGGGTGTAGGCGAGCAGTACTTC.

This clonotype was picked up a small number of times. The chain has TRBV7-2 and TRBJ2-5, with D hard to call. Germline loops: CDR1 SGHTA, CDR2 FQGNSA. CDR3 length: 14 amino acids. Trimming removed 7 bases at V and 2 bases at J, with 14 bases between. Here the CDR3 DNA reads TGTGCCAGCACTCCTAGTTCTGGGCAAGAGACCCAGTACTTC. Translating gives CASTPSSGQETQYF.

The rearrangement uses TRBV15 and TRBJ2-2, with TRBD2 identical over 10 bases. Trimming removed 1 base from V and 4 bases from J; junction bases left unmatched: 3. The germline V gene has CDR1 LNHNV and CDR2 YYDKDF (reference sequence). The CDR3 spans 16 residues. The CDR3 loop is CATSRGGLAFTGELFF. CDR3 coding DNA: TGTGCCACCAGCAGAGGGGGACTAGCGTTCACCGGGGAGCTGTTTTTT.

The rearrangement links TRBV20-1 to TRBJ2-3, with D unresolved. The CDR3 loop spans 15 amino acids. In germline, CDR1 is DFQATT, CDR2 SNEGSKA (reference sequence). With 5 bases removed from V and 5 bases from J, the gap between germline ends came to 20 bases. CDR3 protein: CSAESDGSDQDTQYF. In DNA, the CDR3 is TGCAGTGCTGAGTCTGACGGGTCGGATCAAGATACGCAGTATTTT.

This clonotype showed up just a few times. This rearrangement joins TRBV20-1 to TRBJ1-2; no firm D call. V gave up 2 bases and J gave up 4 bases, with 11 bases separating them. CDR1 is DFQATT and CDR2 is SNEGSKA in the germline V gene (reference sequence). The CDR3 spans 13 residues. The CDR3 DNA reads TGCAGTGCTAGAACAGAAAGAAGCTATGGCTACACCTTC. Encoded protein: CSARTERSYGYTF.

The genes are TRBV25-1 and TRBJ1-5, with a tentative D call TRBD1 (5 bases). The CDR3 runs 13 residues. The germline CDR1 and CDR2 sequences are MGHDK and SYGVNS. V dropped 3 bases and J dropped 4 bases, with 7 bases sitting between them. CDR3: CASSDGGNQPQHF. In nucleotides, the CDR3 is TGTGCCAGCAGTGATGGGGGTAATCAGCCCCAGCATTTT.

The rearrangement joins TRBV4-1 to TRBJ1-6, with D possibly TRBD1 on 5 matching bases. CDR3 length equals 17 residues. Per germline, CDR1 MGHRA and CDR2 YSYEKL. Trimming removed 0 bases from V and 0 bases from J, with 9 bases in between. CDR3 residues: CASSQDRGSSYNSPLHF. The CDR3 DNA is TGCGCCAGCAGCCAAGATCGGGGCAGCTCCTATAATTCACCCCTCCACTTT.

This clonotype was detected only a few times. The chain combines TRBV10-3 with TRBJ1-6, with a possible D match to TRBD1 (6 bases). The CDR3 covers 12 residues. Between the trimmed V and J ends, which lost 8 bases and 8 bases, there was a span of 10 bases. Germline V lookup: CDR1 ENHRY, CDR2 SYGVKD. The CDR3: CAIGTSDSPLHF. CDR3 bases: TGTGCCATCGGGACATCGGATTCACCCCTCCACTTT.

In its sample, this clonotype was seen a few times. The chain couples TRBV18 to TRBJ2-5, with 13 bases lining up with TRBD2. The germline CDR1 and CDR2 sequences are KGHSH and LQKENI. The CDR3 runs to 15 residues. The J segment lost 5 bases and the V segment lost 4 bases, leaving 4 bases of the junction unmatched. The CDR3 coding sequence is TGTGCCAGCTCACTCAGGACTAGCGGGAGCGAGACCCAGTACTTC. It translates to CASSLRTSGSETQYF.

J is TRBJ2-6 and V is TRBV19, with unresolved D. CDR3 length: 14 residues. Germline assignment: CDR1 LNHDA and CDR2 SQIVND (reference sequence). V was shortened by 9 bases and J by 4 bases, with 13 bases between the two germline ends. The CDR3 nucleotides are TGTGCCAGCAGCCAGACTGCCGGGGCCAACGTCCTGACTTTC. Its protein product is CASSQTAGANVLTF.

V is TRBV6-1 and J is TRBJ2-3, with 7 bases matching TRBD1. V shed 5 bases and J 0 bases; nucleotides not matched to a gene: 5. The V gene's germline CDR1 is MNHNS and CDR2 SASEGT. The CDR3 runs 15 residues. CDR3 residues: CASSKGDRSTDTQYF. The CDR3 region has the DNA TGTGCCAGCAGTAAAGGGGACAGAAGCACAGATACGCAGTATTTT.

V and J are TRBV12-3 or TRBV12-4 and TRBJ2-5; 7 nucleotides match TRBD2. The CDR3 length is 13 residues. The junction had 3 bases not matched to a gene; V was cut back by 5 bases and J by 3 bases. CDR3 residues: CASSPGTKETQYF. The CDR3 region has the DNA TGTGCCAGCAGTCCCGGGACTAAAGAGACCCAGTACTTC.

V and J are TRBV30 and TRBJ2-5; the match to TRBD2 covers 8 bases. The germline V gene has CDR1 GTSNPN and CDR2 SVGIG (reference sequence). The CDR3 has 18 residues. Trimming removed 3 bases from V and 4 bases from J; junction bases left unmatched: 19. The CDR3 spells CAWSHRARASGQIETQYF. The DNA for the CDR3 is TGTGCCTGGAGCCATCGCGCGAGGGCTAGCGGGCAGATAGAGACCCAGTACTTC.

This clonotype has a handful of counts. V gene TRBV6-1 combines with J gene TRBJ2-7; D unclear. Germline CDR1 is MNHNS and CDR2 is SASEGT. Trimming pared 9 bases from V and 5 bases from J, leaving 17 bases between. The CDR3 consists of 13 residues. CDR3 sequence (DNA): TGTGCCAGTAGGACGGATACTGGCCACGAGCAGTACTTC. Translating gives CASRTDTGHEQYF.

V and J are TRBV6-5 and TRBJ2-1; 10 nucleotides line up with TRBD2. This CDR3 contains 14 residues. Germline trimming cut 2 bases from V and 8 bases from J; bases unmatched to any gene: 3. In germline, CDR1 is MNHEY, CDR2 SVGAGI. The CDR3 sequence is CASSYELAGDEQFF. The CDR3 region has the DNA TGTGCCAGCAGTTACGAGCTAGCGGGAGATGAGCAGTTCTTC.

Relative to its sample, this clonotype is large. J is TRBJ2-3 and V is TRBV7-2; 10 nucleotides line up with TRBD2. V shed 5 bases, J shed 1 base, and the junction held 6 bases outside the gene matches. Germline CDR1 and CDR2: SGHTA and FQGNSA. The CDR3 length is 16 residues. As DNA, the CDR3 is TGTGCCAGCAGCACACGCAGCGGGGGGGGCACAGATACGCAGTATTTT. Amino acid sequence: CASSTRSGGGTDTQYF.